This passage covers 27 T cell receptor beta chains from one sample sequenced in a study of regulatory T cells in long-lasting Graves disease. As to time point: persistent/refractory GD, antithyroid drugs over 5 years with positive TRAb. The authors made the TCR library using RNA they extracted from PBMCs. For TCR beta, libraries came from iRepertoire HTBI primers and Arm-PCR of CDR3 regions. Via MiXCR, TCRdb re-called the multiplex PCR reads, giving one row per CDR3 protein. This table holds 400,000 to 500,000 distinct CDR3 sequences, approximately 22% found once. Material: peripheral blood mononuclear cells (PBMCs), obtained when the disease was refractory, from a patient treated with antithyroid drugs. The receptor source for this set is a female donor with Graves disease.

This clonotype was seen many times. J is TRBJ1-2 and V is TRBV28; tentatively, D is TRBD1 (5 bases). The CDR3 length is 17 residues. V shed 7 bases and J shed 1 base, with 22 bases lying between them. CDR1 and CDR2 (germline): MDHEN, SYDVKM. The CDR3 sequence: CASTSVGGVFGNYGYTF. CDR3 DNA: TGTGCCAGCACCTCGGTCGGGGGGGTTTTTGGTAACTATGGCTACACCTTC.

This clonotype was picked up many times. J is TRBJ1-5 and V is TRBV6-1; 7 bases are shared with TRBD1. The CDR3 runs 14 residues. Trimming cost V 6 bases and J 11 bases; bases outside gene matches: 13. CDR1 and CDR2 (germline): MNHNS, SASEGT. Here the CDR3 DNA reads TGTGCCAGCAGACAAAGGACAGGCCGCACGACCCAGCATTTT. This codes for CASRQRTGRTTQHF.

There are many counts of this clonotype. The chain combines TRBV6-2 or TRBV6-3 with TRBJ1-1, with TRBD1 as a possible D gene (6 bases). The CDR3 is 11 amino acids. CDR1 is MNHEY, CDR2 SVGEGT, per germline. Trimming removed 7 bases at V and 10 bases at J, with 13 bases between. The CDR3 loop reads CASTRGGPAFF. The CDR3 DNA sequence: TGTGCCAGCACCCGTGGGGGGCCAGCTTTCTTT.

This clonotype has at least ten counts. The chain links TRBV27 to TRBJ1-4; TRBD1 is a possible D gene (5 bases). Germline CDR1 MNHEY, CDR2 SMNVEV (reference sequence). This CDR3 is built from 15 residues. V was shortened by 4 bases and J by 3 bases, with 12 bases between the two germline ends. In nucleotides, the CDR3 is TGTGCCAGCAGTTCCGCGGGGGGATCTAATGAAAAACTGTTTTTT. The encoded protein is CASSSAGGSNEKLFF.

Of note for this clonotype: Mismatch with germline at one junction end may stem from a read error. The chain employs TRBV7-9 and TRBJ2-2; possibly TRBD2 for D (5 bases). CDR1 and CDR2 from the germline V gene are SEHNR and FQNEAQ (reference sequence). This CDR3 is 16 amino acids long. The chain's CDR3 is CASSEREFANTRELFF. The CDR3 DNA is TGTGCCAGCAGCGAGAGGGAGTTCGCGAACACCAGGGAGCTGTTTTTT.

This clonotype was counted between two and nine times. The chain has TRBV28 and TRBJ1-5; no firm D call. CDR1 and CDR2 from the germline V gene are MDHEN and SYDVKM. The CDR3 has 15 residues. With 3 bases removed from V and 5 bases from J, the gap between germline ends came to 14 bases. This CDR3 is CASSLADGKDQPQHF. The DNA for the CDR3 is TGTGCCAGCAGTTTGGCGGACGGAAAAGATCAGCCCCAGCATTTT.

Ten or more counts support this clonotype. The rearrangement links TRBV28 to TRBJ1-1, with TRBD1 as a possible D gene (5 bases). CDR3 size: 14 residues. Trimming pared 2 bases from V and 4 bases from J, leaving 11 bases between. Germline assignment: CDR1 MDHEN and CDR2 SYDVKM. CDR3 residues: CASSLAGPGTEAFF. Written as DNA, the CDR3 is TGTGCCAGCAGTTTAGCGGGGCCGGGCACTGAAGCTTTCTTT. The full variable domain, with the rest looked up from reference TRBV28 and TRBJ1-1, is DVKVTQSSRYLVKRTGEKVFLECVQDMDHENMFWYRQDPGLGLRLIYFSYDVKMKEKGDIPEGYSVSREKKERFSLILESASTNQTSMYLCASSLAGPGTEAFFGQGTRLTVV.

This clonotype was observed at least ten times. The chain carries TRBV28 and TRBJ1-2, with TRBD1 identical over 9 bases. Germline values: CDR1 MDHEN, CDR2 SYDVKM. Germline trimming cut 6 bases from V and 6 bases from J; bases unmatched to any gene: 5. There are 13 residues in the CDR3. This CDR3 is CASRGDRDDGYTF. CDR3 bases: TGTGCCAGCAGAGGGGACAGGGACGATGGCTACACCTTC.

The rearrangement uses TRBV7-9 and TRBJ1-1; D is ambiguous. The CDR3 loop spans 14 amino acids. CDR1 SEHNR and CDR2 FQNEAQ come from the germline V gene (reference sequence). V shed 3 bases and J shed 2 bases, with 10 bases lying between them. This chain's CDR3 is CASSFSLRNTEAFF. CDR3 bases: TGTGCCAGCAGCTTTTCCCTTCGTAACACTGAAGCTTTCTTT.

This clonotype has a count of ten or more. This rearrangement joins TRBV20-1 to TRBJ2-7; the match to TRBD2 covers 10 bases. Per the germline V gene, CDR1 is DFQATT and CDR2 is SNEGSKA (reference sequence). The CDR3 length is 13 residues. Trimming cost V 6 bases and J 2 bases; bases outside gene matches: 4. As DNA, the CDR3 is TGCAGTGCCGTCAGCGGGGGGGCCTACGAGCAGTACTTC. It specifies CSAVSGGAYEQYF.

This chain connects TRBV20-1 to TRBJ1-6; D possibly corresponds to TRBD1 (6 bases). The length of the CDR3 is 14 residues. With 6 bases removed from V and 7 bases from J, the gap between germline ends came to 16 bases. Germline CDR1 and CDR2: DFQATT and SNEGSKA (reference sequence). The CDR3 bases are TGCAGTGCACCCGACAGGACCTTCAATTCACCCCTCCACTTT. This translates into CSAPDRTFNSPLHF.

Sample share makes this clonotype medium-sized. The chain combines TRBV12-3 or TRBV12-4 with TRBJ1-2; D remains ambiguous. V shed 0 bases and J shed 4 bases, with 9 bases lying between them. The length of the CDR3 is 14 residues. Here the CDR3 DNA reads TGTGCCAGCAGTTTAGCGGTCCGGGGCTATGGCTACACCTTC. Its translation is CASSLAVRGYGYTF.

This clonotype was detected only a few times. The chain has TRBV11-2 and TRBJ2-3, with D unclear. This CDR3 is built from 14 residues. CDR1 and CDR2 (germline): SGHAT, FQNNGV. V lost 4 bases to trimming and J lost 7 bases, with 15 bases between them. The CDR3 sequence is CASSSTSAEYTQYF. As DNA, the CDR3 is TGTGCCAGCAGCTCGACGTCCGCGGAGTATACGCAGTATTTT. The full variable domain, with the rest looked up from reference TRBV11-2 and TRBJ2-3, is EAGVAQSPRYKIIEKRQSVAFWCNPISGHATLYWYQQILGQGPKLLIQFQNNGVVDDSQLPKDRFSAERLKGVDSTLKIQPAKLEDSAVYLCASSSTSAEYTQYFGPGTRLTVL.

This clonotype was seen only a few times. The chain has TRBV10-1 and TRBJ1-2; D uncertain. The germline V and J ends were trimmed by 3 bases and 3 bases, with 8 bases remaining between them. Germline CDR1 is WNHNN and CDR2 is SYGVQD (reference sequence). The length of the CDR3 is 13 residues. CDR3 nucleotide sequence: TGCGCCAGCAGTGAACGGCCGCACTATGGCTACACCTTC. Translated: CASSERPHYGYTF.

This chain connects TRBV7-9 to TRBJ2-2, with 9 nucleotides matching TRBD1. The CDR3 runs to 15 residues. J gave up 7 bases and V 4 bases, and 7 bases lay outside the gene matches. CDR1 is SEHNR and CDR2 is FQNEAQ in the germline V gene (reference sequence). The CDR3 spells CASSWQGQGVGELFF. DNA of the CDR3: TGTGCCAGCAGCTGGCAGGGACAGGGCGTCGGGGAGCTGTTTTTT.

CDR3 protein: CATGGGLYEQYF. Here the CDR3 DNA reads TGTGCCACAGGGGGGGGGCTCTACGAGCAGTACTTC. The J gene is TRBJ2-7, the V gene TRBV28; D assignment may be TRBD1 or TRBD2 (7 bases each). Trimming shortened V by 10 bases and J by 3 bases, and 13 bases separated the two germline ends. Germline V CDR1 and CDR2: MDHEN, SYDVKM. This CDR3 has 12 amino acids.

This clonotype occurred many times. This sequence joins TRBV2 and TRBJ2-7; the D is unclear. CDR3 length equals 13 residues. V shed 7 bases and J shed 2 bases, with 12 bases lying between them. Germline V CDR1 and CDR2: SNHLY, FYNNEI. For the CDR3, the DNA is TGTGCCAGCAAAAGGCGCGGAACCTACGAGCAGTACTTC. Translation gives CASKRRGTYEQYF.

The chain combines TRBV15 with TRBJ2-2; no reliable D call. The germline gives CDR1 LNHNV, CDR2 YYDKDF (reference sequence). Trimming left V 5 bases short and J 3 bases short, with 4 bases between. The CDR3 sequence is 12 residues long. The CDR3: CATSVHTGELFF. The CDR3, as DNA: TGTGCCACCAGCGTCCACACCGGGGAGCTGTTTTTT.

A remark on this clonotype: With a much larger clone just one base away, this may be a read error. Here the CDR3 omits its conserved ending phenylalanine or tryptophan, so a read error is the likely source. The genes are TRBV6-7 and TRBJ1-1; D might be TRBD1 (5 bases). TRBV6-7 is annotated as an ORF whose role is uncertain. The CDR3 is 16 amino acids. V was clipped by 7 bases and J by 3 bases, with 21 bases between them. This CDR3 is CASKPRYSGVDTEAFL. CDR3 nucleotide sequence: TGTGCCAGCAAACCCCGATACTCGGGGGTTGACACTGAAGCTTTCTTA.

The rearrangement joins TRBV19 to TRBJ1-2; TRBD1 might be the D (5 bases). In germline, CDR1 is LNHDA, CDR2 SQIVND (reference sequence). Trimming removed 3 bases at V and 7 bases at J, with 21 bases between. CDR3 length equals 16 residues. The CDR3: CASSIQGGGRPLGYTF. The CDR3 DNA is TGTGCCAGTAGTATTCAGGGCGGAGGGAGACCTCTTGGCTACACCTTC.

The rearrangement uses TRBV9 and TRBJ2-4, with 9 bases that match TRBD2. V lost 6 bases to trimming and J lost 8 bases; unmatched junction nucleotides: 12. This CDR3 has 15 residues. CDR1 SGDLS and CDR2 YYNGEE come from the germline V gene. As DNA, the CDR3 is TGTGCCAGCACCCATAGCGGGAGCGGATTGGACATTCAGTACTTC. Its translation: CASTHSGSGLDIQYF.

This clonotype was recorded a few times. The rearrangement links TRBV7-2 to TRBJ1-5; 8 nucleotides align to TRBD1. J gave up 4 bases and V 6 bases, and 8 bases lay outside the gene matches. The germline V gene has CDR1 SGHTA and CDR2 FQGNSA. The length of the CDR3 is 15 residues. The CDR3 protein is CASSLWGQENQPQHF. Here the CDR3 DNA reads TGTGCCAGCAGTTTATGGGGACAGGAGAATCAGCCCCAGCATTTT.

The table lists this clonotype with a few counts. The chain has TRBV12-3 or TRBV12-4 and TRBJ2-2, with unresolved D. Trimming took 7 bases from V and 3 from J, leaving 9 bases between them. The CDR3 covers 13 residues. The CDR3 region is CASITRDTGELFF. Here the CDR3 DNA reads TGTGCCAGCATTACCCGAGACACCGGGGAGCTGTTTTTT.

This clonotype appeared a few times. The chain uses TRBV12-3 or TRBV12-4 and TRBJ2-7, with 9 bases that match TRBD1. The trim removed 0 bases at V and 6 bases at J, leaving 9 bases unmatched. This CDR3 is built from 16 residues. The CDR3 DNA follows: TGTGCCAGCAGTTTAGCAGGTTGGGGGGACAGGGCCGAGCAGTACTTC. Translated, it gives CASSLAGWGDRAEQYF.

This clonotype has ten or more counts. The rearrangement links TRBV20-1 to TRBJ1-4; 7 bases map to TRBD1. The germline V gene has CDR1 DFQATT and CDR2 SNEGSKA (reference sequence). J was trimmed by 2 bases and V by 6 bases; bases with no gene match: 6. CDR3 length: 14 amino acids. The CDR3 nucleotides are TGCAGTGCGCCGACAGGGACTACTAATGAAAAACTGTTTTTT. It is translated as CSAPTGTTNEKLFF.

This clonotype was detected only a few times. J is TRBJ2-6 and V is TRBV6-5, with D hard to call. The CDR3 covers 18 residues. Germline V gene data show CDR1 as MNHEY and CDR2 as SVGAGI. The ends were cut back, 2 bases at V and 1 base at J, with 15 bases in the middle. The CDR3 reads CASSYATRTRSGANVLTF. As DNA, the CDR3 is TGTGCCAGCAGTTACGCGACACGCACGAGGTCTGGGGCCAACGTCCTGACTTTC.

The V and J genes are TRBV5-6 and TRBJ1-5; a weak D match, TRBD1 (6 bases). V dropped 1 base and J dropped 1 base, with 18 bases sitting between them. Germline lookup yields CDR1 SGHDT and CDR2 YYEEEE. There are 18 residues in the CDR3. For the CDR3, the DNA is TGTGCCAGCAGCTTGTCCCCCCCCTGGGGGCGCAGCAATCAGCCCCAGCATTTT. Encoded protein: CASSLSPPWGRSNQPQHF.